The 13 T cell receptor beta chains in this list originate from one sample, sequenced in a study of T cell repertoires in cytomegalovirus infection. These TCRs are of unknown antigen specificity. MiXCR, run by TCRdb on the reads, gives a single entry per CDR3 protein. The sample has around 900,000 distinct CDR3 sequences; around a third are singletons. Sequenced material: cultured CD8+ T cells from PBMCs, taken from culture after CMV antigen stimulation. Receptors originate from a human donor in good health (CMV status not recorded). Some clones in this sample may be carry-over from other donors' samples.

The chain has TRBV7-8 and TRBJ1-1; D might be TRBD1 (6 bases). CDR3 size: 17 residues. CDR1 and CDR2 (germline): SGHVS, FQNEAQ. Trimming removed 0 bases from V and 2 bases from J, with 16 bases in between. The CDR3 DNA reads as TGTGCCAGCAGCTTAGCGTCGGGGGGGCTGGGTAACACTGAAGCTTTCTTT. Amino acid sequence: CASSLASGGLGNTEAFF. Combining the CDR3 with reference TRBV7-8 and TRBJ1-1 gives the whole variable domain GAGVSQSPRYKVAKRGQDVALRCDPISGHVSLFWYQQALGQGPEFLTYFQNEAQLDKSGLPSDRFFAERPEGSVSTLKIQRTQQEDSAVYLCASSLASGGLGNTEAFFGQGTRLTVV.

The J gene is TRBJ1-3, the V gene TRBV29-1; a weak D match, TRBD1 (5 bases). CDR1 is SQVTM, CDR2 ANQGSEA, per germline. The CDR3 consists of 15 residues. The V and J ends lost 0 bases and 0 bases respectively, with 9 bases between them. The DNA of the CDR3 is TGCAGCGTTGAAGATAGCAGGGACTCTGGAAACACCATATATTTT. Amino acid sequence: CSVEDSRDSGNTIYF. Full variable domain (missing parts from reference TRBV29-1 and TRBJ1-3): SAVISQKPSRDICQRGTSLTIQCQVDSQVTMMFWYRQQPGQSLTLIATANQGSEATYESGFVIDKFPISRPNLTFSTLTVSNMSPEDSSIYLCSVEDSRDSGNTIYFGEGSWLTVV.

The genes are TRBV6-2 or TRBV6-3 and TRBJ2-4; the D gene is possibly TRBD1 (5 bases). The V and J ends lost 4 bases and 0 bases respectively, with 16 bases between them. The CDR3 runs 17 residues. Germline loops: CDR1 MNHEY, CDR2 SVGEGT. This CDR3 reads CASSFDETEEAKNIQYF. CDR3 coding DNA: TGTGCCAGCAGTTTCGATGAGACAGAAGAAGCCAAAAACATTCAGTACTTC.

Remarks on this clonotype: Possible read error: a much larger clone is one base away. The V gene is TRBV11-3, the J gene TRBJ2-5; D remains unclear. The CDR3 runs to 13 residues. The V and J ends lost 0 bases and 3 bases respectively, with 5 bases between them. The germline gives CDR1 SGHNT, CDR2 YENEEA. The CDR3 reads CASSLEGKETQYF. The CDR3 coding sequence is TGTGCCAGCAGCTTAGAGGGGAAAGAGACCCAGTACTTC.

The chain carries TRBV12-3 or TRBV12-4 and TRBJ2-7; D remains unclear. This CDR3 contains 14 residues. V lost 6 bases to trimming and J lost 0 bases, with 12 bases between them. CDR3 coding DNA: TGTGCCAGCAGCGGACCCCAGAACTCCTACGAGCAGTACTTC. Encoded protein: CASSGPQNSYEQYF.

This chain joins TRBV5-6 and TRBJ2-7, with 7 bases that match TRBD1. CDR1 is SGHDT, CDR2 YYEEEE, per germline. The CDR3 has 14 residues. The J segment lost 4 bases and the V segment lost 3 bases, leaving 7 bases of the junction unmatched. The CDR3 sequence is CASSSPTGRYEQYF. The CDR3 coding sequence is TGTGCCAGCAGCTCCCCGACAGGGCGGTACGAGCAGTACTTC.

Many counts were recorded for this clonotype. The V call is TRBV7-8, the J call TRBJ2-3; tentatively, D is TRBD1 or TRBD2 (6 bases each). CDR1 SGHVS and CDR2 FQNEAQ come from the germline V gene. The CDR3 is made up of 16 amino acids. Trimming pared 5 bases from V and 0 bases from J, leaving 15 bases between. This CDR3 is CASSPPGAGSTDTQYF. CDR3 in DNA: TGTGCCAGCAGCCCCCCAGGGGCGGGGAGCACAGATACGCAGTATTTT.

This clonotype was seen at least ten times. The genes are TRBV6-1 and TRBJ2-7, with 10 positions matching TRBD1. The J segment lost 5 bases and the V segment lost 4 bases, leaving 8 bases of the junction unmatched. CDR1 is MNHNS, CDR2 SASEGT, per germline. The CDR3 is 15 residues long. The CDR3 nucleotides read TGTGCCAGCAGTGCACGGACAGGGGGGCGAGACGAGCAGTACGTC. Translating it yields CASSARTGGRDEQYV.

V and J are TRBV4-1 and TRBJ2-7; tentatively, D is TRBD2 (6 bases). This CDR3 contains 14 residues. Germline CDR1 is MGHRA and CDR2 is YSYEKL. Trimming cost V 0 bases and J 2 bases, with 8 bases left between them. This chain's CDR3 is CASSQDRTTYEQYF. DNA for the CDR3: TGCGCCAGCAGCCAAGATCGGACTACCTACGAGCAGTACTTC.

A remark on this clonotype: Possible read error: a much larger clone is one base away. The chain is built from TRBV11-1 and TRBJ2-1; 10 bases are shared with TRBD2. Germline trimming cut 2 bases from V and 8 bases from J; bases unmatched to any gene: 6. Germline lookup yields CDR1 SGHAT and CDR2 FQDESV (reference sequence). The CDR3 loop spans 15 amino acids. The CDR3 DNA is TGTGCCAGCAGCTTAAAGCGGGGGGGCCGCGATGAGCAGTTCTTC. Translating it yields CASSLKRGGRDEQFF.

CDR3 in amino acids: CASSLRARVDLHF. DNA for the CDR3: TGCGCCAGCAGCTTGCGAGCGAGGGTGGACCTCCACTTT. This sequence joins TRBV5-1 and TRBJ1-6, with no clear D. Germline assignment: CDR1 SGHRS and CDR2 YFSETQ. This CDR3 spans 13 amino acids. Trimming pared 1 base from V and 15 bases from J, leaving 14 bases between.

This clonotype was counted many times. This chain links TRBV7-8 with TRBJ2-1; no reliable D call. There are 12 residues in the CDR3. Trimming shortened V by 1 base and J by 8 bases, and 6 bases separated the two germline ends. Per germline, CDR1 SGHVS and CDR2 FQNEAQ. CDR3 sequence: CASSLVSDEQFF. The DNA for the CDR3 is TGTGCCAGCAGCTTAGTCAGCGATGAGCAGTTCTTC.

This clonotype showed up just a few times. The chain employs TRBV12-3 or TRBV12-4 and TRBJ1-5; D ambiguous. V was pared by 3 bases and J by 8 bases, with 11 bases between. The CDR3 contains 13 residues. CDR3 amino acids: CASSFRLQEPQHF. DNA of the CDR3: TGTGCCAGCAGTTTCCGCCTGCAGGAGCCCCAGCATTTT.